This T cell receptor (beta chain) came from a study of somatic mutations in cytotoxic T cells in rheumatoid arthritis. Isolation of CD4+ and CD8+ cells used positive magnetic bead selection, with purity checked by flow cytometry. Here immunoSEQ multiplex PCR was the method, and the copy in TCRdb shows in-frame clones only, minus some. The sample includes about 6,700 clones, around three quarters of them seen just once. This CDR3 has 12 amino acids. V lost 3 bases and J 6 bases, leaving 10 bases between the germline ends. Germline loops: CDR1 SGDLS, CDR2 YYNGEE. This sequence joins TRBV9 and TRBJ2-7, with D maybe TRBD2 (6 bases). The TCR originated in an adult with rheumatoid arthritis. The sample was CD8+ T cells sorted from blood. The CDR3 coding sequence is TGTGCCAGCAGCGGGAGGGTGGCCGAGCAGTACTTC. Its translation is CASSGRVAEQYF.